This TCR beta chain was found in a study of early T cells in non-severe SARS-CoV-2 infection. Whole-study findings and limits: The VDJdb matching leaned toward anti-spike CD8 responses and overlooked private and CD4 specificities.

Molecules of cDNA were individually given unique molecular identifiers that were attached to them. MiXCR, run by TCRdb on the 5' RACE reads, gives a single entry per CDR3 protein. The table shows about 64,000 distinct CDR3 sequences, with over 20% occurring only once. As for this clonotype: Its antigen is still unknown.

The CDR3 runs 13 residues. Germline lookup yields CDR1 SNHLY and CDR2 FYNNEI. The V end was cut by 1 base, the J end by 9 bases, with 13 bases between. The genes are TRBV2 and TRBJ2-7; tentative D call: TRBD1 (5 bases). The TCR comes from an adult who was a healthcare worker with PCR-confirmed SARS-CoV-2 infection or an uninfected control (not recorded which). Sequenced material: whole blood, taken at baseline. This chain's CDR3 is CASSEESHRGQYF. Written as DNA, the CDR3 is TGTGCCAGCAGTGAAGAGTCCCATAGGGGGCAGTACTTC.